This T cell receptor beta chain emerged from a study of cytomegalovirus exposure and HLA in healthy donors. The CDR3 totals 15 residues. With 60 Vbeta and 13 Jbeta primers, the PCR was carried out. The table came from immunoSEQ multiplex PCR; TCRdb's copy has only in-frame clones and leaves some out. The sample yields 250,000 to 350,000 clones, about 75% seen once. This rearrangement joins TRBV21-1 to TRBJ2-7; the table's D call TRBD2 went unverified against the DNA. TRBV21-1 is designated a pseudogene. The clonotype comes from a female donor in good health and CMV-seronegative. What was sequenced was PBMCs. The CDR3 bases are TGTGCCAGCAGCAAAGGGACTAGCAGCAAGAGCGAGCAGTACTTC. Its translation: CASSKGTSSKSEQYF.